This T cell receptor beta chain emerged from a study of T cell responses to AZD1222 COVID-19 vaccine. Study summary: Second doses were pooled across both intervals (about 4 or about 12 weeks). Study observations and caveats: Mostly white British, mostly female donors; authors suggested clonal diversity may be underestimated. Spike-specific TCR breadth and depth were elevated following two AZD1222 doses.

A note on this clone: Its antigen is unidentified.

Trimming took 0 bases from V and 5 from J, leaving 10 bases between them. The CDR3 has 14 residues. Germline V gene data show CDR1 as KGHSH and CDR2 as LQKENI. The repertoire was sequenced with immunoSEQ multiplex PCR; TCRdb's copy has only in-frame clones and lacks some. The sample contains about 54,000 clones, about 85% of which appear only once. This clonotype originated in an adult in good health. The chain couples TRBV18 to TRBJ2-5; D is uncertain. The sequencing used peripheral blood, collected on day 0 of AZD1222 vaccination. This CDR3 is CASSPPGFRETQYF. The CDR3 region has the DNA TGTGCCAGCTCACCACCGGGCTTTCGGGAGACCCAGTACTTC.